The next 3 T cell receptor beta chains were all read from a single sample in a study of OX40 agonist ivuxolimab in advanced cancers. Produced via immunoSEQ multiplex PCR; TCRdb's table is partial and in-frame only. Of under 40,000 clones in the sample, just over 90% were seen once. The source material was CD4+ or CD8+ T cells sorted from blood, sampled in a trial of the OX40 agonist ivuxolimab. These receptors originate from an adult with an advanced solid tumor such as melanoma, head and neck, liver or kidney cancer.

In the case of this clone: At one end, the junction sequence differs from germline, possibly due to a read error. V is TRBV27 and J is TRBJ2-3; 8 nucleotides agree with TRBD1. Germline V gene sequence: CDR1 MNHEY, CDR2 SMNVEV (reference sequence). The CDR3 consists of 14 residues. The CDR3 DNA sequence: TGTGCCAGCAAAAGGCAGGGGGCAGCAGATTCGCAGTATTTT. Its translation: CASKRQGAADSQYF.

This sequence joins TRBV30 and TRBJ1-2, with 7 nucleotides matching TRBD1. V lost 2 bases, J lost 8 bases, and 17 bases stayed unmatched. CDR1 GTSNPN and CDR2 SVGIG come from the germline V gene (reference sequence). The CDR3 consists of 16 residues. This CDR3 reads CAWSLKRQGRLDGYTF. The CDR3 nucleotides read TGTGCCTGGAGTCTAAAGAGACAGGGTAGGCTTGACGGCTACACCTTC.

The genes are TRBV5-1 and TRBJ1-1; 8 bases fit TRBD1. Germline V gene data show CDR1 as SGHRS and CDR2 as YFSETQ. The CDR3 consists of 18 residues. The junction had 13 bases not matched to a gene; V was cut back by 3 bases and J by 0 bases. The CDR3 loop reads CASSSVPGTGFMNTEAFF. The CDR3 DNA sequence: TGCGCCAGCAGCTCGGTACCCGGGACAGGCTTCATGAACACTGAAGCTTTCTTT.